This entry lists 10 T cell receptor beta chains sequenced from one sample in a study of vaccination and CD4 T cells after COVID-19. With the Oncomine TCR Beta short-read assay, DNA from cultured CD4+ T cells was sequenced. MiXCR was run by TCRdb on the PCR reads, yielding one entry per CDR3 protein. This table holds 3,500 to 4,500 distinct CDR3 sequences, 15% to 20% found once. This sample's treatment: roughly 10-day PBMC culture with coronavirus spike peptide pools or control peptides (ViraFEST assay). No antigen has been identified for these receptors. The sample comprised CD4+ T cells from blood, cultured in vitro. Every receptor here comes from a human donor who had recovered from COVID-19.

This chain joins TRBV6-1 and TRBJ1-2; TRBD1 aligns across 9 bases. CDR1 is MNHNS and CDR2 is SASEGT in the germline V gene. The CDR3 runs 13 residues. The ends lost 6 bases at V and 6 bases at J; junction bases unmatched: 5. DNA for the CDR3: TGTGCCAGCAGGGCTACAGGGGGCAATGGCTACACCTTC. This codes for CASRATGGNGYTF.

The J gene is TRBJ2-3, the V gene TRBV12-1; whether TRBD2, the table's D call, matches the DNA was not checked. TRBV12-1 is given as a pseudogene. The CDR3 length is 17 residues. The chain's CDR3 is CASSSGTSGQYTDTQYF. CDR3 DNA sequence: TGTGCCAGCAGCTCCGGGACTAGCGGCCAATACACAGATACGCAGTATTTT.

The CDR3 reads CASSPHYKGGRTGELFF. The DNA for the CDR3 is TGTGCCAGCAGCCCCCATTACAAGGGGGGGCGAACCGGGGAGCTGTTTTTT. The chain has TRBV11-2 and TRBJ2-2; a weak D match, TRBD2 (7 bases). The V end was cut by 5 bases, the J end by 5 bases, with 21 bases between. Germline CDR1 reads SGHAT; CDR2 reads FQNNGV. This CDR3 spans 17 amino acids.

This clonotype qualifies as medium-sized. The chain couples TRBV4-1 to TRBJ2-3; D possibly corresponds to TRBD2 (6 bases). Germline V gives CDR1 MGHRA, CDR2 YSYEKL. V was trimmed by 0 bases and J by 0 bases, leaving 13 bases between them. This CDR3 is 17 amino acids long. Here the CDR3 DNA reads TGCGCCAGCAGCCAAGATTTGGGGACTTATAGCACAGATACGCAGTATTTT. It translates to CASSQDLGTYSTDTQYF.

V is TRBV11-2 and J is TRBJ1-2; D perhaps matches TRBD1 (6 bases). This CDR3 comprises 15 residues. V was trimmed by 3 bases and J by 1 base, leaving 12 bases between them. Germline V gene sequence: CDR1 SGHAT, CDR2 FQNNGV. CDR3 DNA sequence: TGTGCCAGCAGCTTTAGTCGGGACATTAACTATGGCTACACCTTC. Its protein is CASSFSRDINYGYTF.

This clonotype rates as large (0.1 to 1%). The chain joins TRBV21-1 to TRBJ1-2; TRBD1 is taken as the D call from the table, unchecked against the DNA. TRBV21-1 is labeled a pseudogene. The CDR3 totals 14 residues. CDR3 sequence (DNA): TGTGCCAGTAATGACATTGGGGGCTTTGGTGGCTACACCTTC. This gives the protein CASNDIGGFGGYTF.

The rearrangement joins TRBV5-1 to TRBJ1-1; D might be TRBD1 (5 bases). Germline CDR1 SGHRS, CDR2 YFSETQ. The CDR3 consists of 17 residues. V was pared by 0 bases and J by 5 bases, with 20 bases between. CDR3 in amino acids: CASSLGSRGPIVTEAFF. The CDR3 DNA is TGCGCCAGCAGCTTGGGTTCTAGGGGCCCCATTGTAACTGAAGCTTTCTTT.

This chain uses TRBV6-1 with TRBJ1-1, with 7 bases that match TRBD1. V trimming: 5 bases; J trimming: 2 bases; junction bases outside the gene matches: 8. Germline V gives CDR1 MNHNS, CDR2 SASEGT. There are 15 residues in the CDR3. The CDR3 bases are TGTGCCAGCAGTCTCCGGGACAGCTCTAACACTGAAGCTTTCTTT. The encoded protein is CASSLRDSSNTEAFF.

By its share, this clonotype is medium-sized. The chain is built from TRBV12-5 and TRBJ1-1, with unresolved D. V shed 4 bases and J shed 4 bases, with 16 bases lying between them. There are 15 residues in the CDR3. Germline CDR1 reads LGHNT; CDR2 reads FRNRAP. The CDR3 sequence: CASGSGRGTGTEAFF. The CDR3, as DNA: TGTGCTAGTGGTTCTGGTCGGGGAACGGGCACTGAAGCTTTCTTT.

In its sample, this clonotype is medium-sized (0.01 to 0.1%). The V gene is TRBV7-2, the J gene TRBJ1-1; no clear D. The germline V gene encodes CDR1 SGHTA and CDR2 FQGNSA. V was pared by 6 bases and J by 0 bases, with 8 bases between. The CDR3 runs 13 residues. Here the CDR3 reads CASSQTVNTEAFF. CDR3 sequence (DNA): TGTGCCAGCAGTCAGACGGTGAACACTGAAGCTTTCTTT.